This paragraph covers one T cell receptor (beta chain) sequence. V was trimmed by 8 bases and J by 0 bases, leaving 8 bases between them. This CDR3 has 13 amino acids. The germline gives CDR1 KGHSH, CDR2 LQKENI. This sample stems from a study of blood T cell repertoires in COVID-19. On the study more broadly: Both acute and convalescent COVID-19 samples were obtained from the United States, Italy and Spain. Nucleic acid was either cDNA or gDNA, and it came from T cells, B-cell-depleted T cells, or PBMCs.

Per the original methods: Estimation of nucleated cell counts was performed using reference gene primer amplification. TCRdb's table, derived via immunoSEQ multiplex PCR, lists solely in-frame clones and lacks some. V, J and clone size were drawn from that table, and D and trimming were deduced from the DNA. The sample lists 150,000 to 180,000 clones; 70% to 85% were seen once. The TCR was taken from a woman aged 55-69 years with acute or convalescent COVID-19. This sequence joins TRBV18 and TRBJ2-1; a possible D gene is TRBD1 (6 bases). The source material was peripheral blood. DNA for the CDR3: TGTGCCAGCGGGGGCTTCTCCTACAATGAGCAGTTCTTC. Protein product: CASGGFSYNEQFF. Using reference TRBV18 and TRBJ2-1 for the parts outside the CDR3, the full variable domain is NAGVMQNPRHLVRRRGQEARLRCSPMKGHSHVYWYRQLPEEGLKFMVYLQKENIIDESGMPKERFSAEFPKEGPSILRIQQVVRGDSAAYFCASGGFSYNEQFFGPGTRLTVL.